This entry lists 28 T cell receptor beta chains sequenced from one sample in a study of CD8 T cells in ankylosing spondylitis. For these TCRs, the target antigens are not known. Study-wide results and limits: Within ankylosing spondylitis blood, a TCR beta motif made up of several highly homologous variants appeared to be characteristic.

TCRdb fed the 5' RACE reads into MiXCR, producing one record per CDR3 protein. The sample holds just under 550,000 distinct CDR3 sequences, about 13% seen once. The material sequenced was blood, either unsorted or a sorted T cell fraction (not recorded which). The receptors derive from a male donor with ankylosing spondylitis.

The chain recombines TRBV29-1 with TRBJ1-2; maybe TRBD1 (5 bases). The ends were cut back, 6 bases at V and 4 bases at J, with 21 bases in the middle. The CDR3 is 15 amino acids. Germline-derived CDR1 and CDR2 are SQVTM and ANQGSEA. The CDR3 nucleotides read TGCAGCGTCTACTCCGAGGGAACAGGCTCCTATGGCTACACCTTC. This translates into CSVYSEGTGSYGYTF.

The V gene is TRBV20-1, the J gene TRBJ2-3; 8 bases map to TRBD1. Germline V CDR1 and CDR2: DFQATT, SNEGSKA (reference sequence). Trimming took 6 bases from V and 3 from J; bases not matched to a gene: 8. The CDR3 contains 14 residues. The CDR3 protein is CSADGQGWTDTQYF. CDR3 DNA sequence: TGCAGTGCGGACGGACAGGGCTGGACAGATACGCAGTATTTT.

This clonotype was observed at least ten times. This chain links TRBV29-1 with TRBJ2-2; D might be TRBD1 (6 bases). Germline V gene lookup returns CDR1 SQVTM and CDR2 ANQGSEA. The germline V and J ends were trimmed by 0 bases and 12 bases, with 17 bases remaining between them. The CDR3 has 14 amino acids. CDR3 nucleotides: TGCAGCGTTGAAGATACTTATTCACAGGGCAAGCTGTTTTTT. Amino acid sequence: CSVEDTYSQGKLFF.

The rearrangement joins TRBV12-3 or TRBV12-4 to TRBJ2-5, with 12 positions matching TRBD1. V gave up 6 bases and J gave up 5 bases; unmatched junction bases: 4. CDR3 size: 14 residues. The CDR3 sequence is CASRGQGARETQYF. CDR3 DNA sequence: TGTGCCAGCAGGGGACAGGGGGCTCGGGAGACCCAGTACTTC.

The CDR3 loop reads CSVKVRGPNTGELFF. CDR3 nucleotide sequence: TGCAGCGTAAAGGTCAGGGGGCCTAACACCGGGGAGCTGTTTTTT. The chain uses TRBV29-1 and TRBJ2-2, with 8 bases fitting TRBD1. V was pared by 6 bases and J by 2 bases, with 8 bases of the junction left unmatched. The CDR3 runs 15 residues. The germline gives CDR1 SQVTM, CDR2 ANQGSEA.

Only a few counts were recorded for this clonotype. J is TRBJ2-5 and V is TRBV7-7; D is unclear. Trimming removed 0 bases at V and 3 bases at J, with 8 bases between. The CDR3 consists of 14 residues. Germline V gene lookup returns CDR1 SSHAT and CDR2 FNYEAQ (reference sequence). The CDR3 DNA sequence: TGTGCCAGCAGCTTAGCGGGAATGAAAGAGACCCAGTACTTC. This codes for CASSLAGMKETQYF. Full variable domain (outside the CDR3, taken from reference TRBV7-7 and TRBJ2-5): GAGVSQSPRYKVTKRGQDVTLRCDPISSHATLYWYQQALGQGPEFLTYFNYEAQPDKSGLPSDRFSAERPEGSISTLTIQRTEQRDSAMYRCASSLAGMKETQYFGPGTRLLVL.

Only a few counts were recorded for this clonotype. The chain is built from TRBV5-1 and TRBJ2-1; D remains unclear. The CDR3 loop spans 11 amino acids. Germline CDR1 and CDR2: SGHRS and YFSETQ. The V and J ends lost 1 base and 8 bases respectively, with 4 bases between them. The CDR3 nucleotides are TGCGCCAGCAGCTTGTCCTATGAGCAGTTCTTC. Protein sequence: CASSLSYEQFF.

In this sample, this clonotype turned up a few times. The chain links TRBV7-2 to TRBJ2-3; 14 nucleotides match TRBD2. V was clipped by 5 bases and J by 8 bases; unmatched bases: 9. The CDR3 spans 16 residues. Germline V gene sequence: CDR1 SGHTA, CDR2 FQGNSA. The CDR3: CASSPGLAGVRVTQYF. The CDR3 DNA is TGTGCCAGCAGCCCGGGACTAGCGGGAGTTCGAGTTACGCAGTATTTT. Together with reference TRBV7-2 and TRBJ2-3, the CDR3 gives the full variable domain: GAGVSQSPSNKVTEKGKDVELRCDPISGHTALYWYRQSLGQGLEFLIYFQGNSAPDKSGLPSDRFSAERTGGSVSTLTIQRTQQEDSAVYLCASSPGLAGVRVTQYFGPGTRLTVL.

The genes are TRBV12-3 or TRBV12-4 and TRBJ1-5, with a tentative D call TRBD1 (6 bases). Trimming removed 5 bases at V and 0 bases at J, with 20 bases between. The CDR3 has 18 residues. CDR3 bases: TGTGCCAGCAGTCCTATCCCCGACAGGAGTAATAGCAATCAGCCCCAGCATTTT. As protein: CASSPIPDRSNSNQPQHF.

The genes are TRBV20-1 and TRBJ2-3; 7 positions agree with TRBD2. This CDR3 comprises 15 residues. V shed 3 bases, J shed 5 bases, and the junction held 11 bases outside the gene matches. Germline assignment: CDR1 DFQATT and CDR2 SNEGSKA (reference sequence). CDR3 amino acids: CSARRDAGDRDTQYF. The CDR3 nucleotides are TGCAGTGCTAGGAGGGATGCGGGAGATAGAGATACGCAGTATTTT.

This clonotype was recorded many times. The gene calls are TRBV27 and TRBJ1-5, with D hard to call. CDR3 length: 13 amino acids. Deletions cut 4 bases from V and 0 bases from J, with 4 bases between. Germline loops: CDR1 MNHEY, CDR2 SMNVEV (reference sequence). As DNA, the CDR3 is TGTGCCAGCAGTTCCTATAGCAATCAGCCCCAGCATTTT. This codes for CASSSYSNQPQHF.

The rearrangement links TRBV27 to TRBJ1-2; D uncertain. This CDR3 contains 11 residues. Germline V CDR1 and CDR2: MNHEY, SMNVEV (reference sequence). Trimming left V 6 bases short and J 8 bases short, with 10 bases between. As DNA, the CDR3 is TGTGCCAGCAGAACCCCTTGGGGCTACACCTTC. Protein product: CASRTPWGYTF.

In its sample, this clonotype was seen a few times. The chain links TRBV30 to TRBJ2-5, with TRBD1 matching 9 bases. With V trimmed by 1 base and J by 4 bases, 4 bases remained unmatched. Germline loops: CDR1 GTSNPN, CDR2 SVGIG (reference sequence). This CDR3 is 14 amino acids long. The CDR3, as DNA: TGTGCCTGGAGTGGTGGGACAGGGAGAGAGACCCAGTACTTC. This codes for CAWSGGTGRETQYF.

In its sample, this clonotype was seen many times. The V call is TRBV28, the J call TRBJ2-1; 11 bases fit TRBD2. There are 16 residues in the CDR3. V dropped 5 bases and J dropped 4; count of bases not matched to a gene: 7. CDR1 is MDHEN, CDR2 SYDVKM, per germline. For the CDR3, the DNA is TGTGCCAGCAGTCCCACCGTAGCGGGAGGGTACAATGAGCAGTTCTTC. As protein: CASSPTVAGGYNEQFF. Using reference TRBV28 and TRBJ2-1 for the parts outside the CDR3, the full variable domain is DVKVTQSSRYLVKRTGEKVFLECVQDMDHENMFWYRQDPGLGLRLIYFSYDVKMKEKGDIPEGYSVSREKKERFSLILESASTNQTSMYLCASSPTVAGGYNEQFFGPGTRLTVL.

The gene calls are TRBV4-1 and TRBJ1-1, with TRBD1 matching over 8 bases. The CDR3 spans 15 residues. Looked up from germline, CDR1 is MGHRA and CDR2 is YSYEKL. The V gene end was trimmed by 3 bases and the J gene end by 1 base; junction bases not matched to a gene: 4. The CDR3 protein is CASSHEGTGNTEAFF. DNA of the CDR3: TGCGCCAGCAGCCACGAGGGGACAGGGAACACTGAAGCTTTCTTT.

Ten or more counts support this clonotype. The chain uses TRBV4-1 and TRBJ2-4, with D perhaps matching TRBD1 or TRBD2 (6 bases each). V was pared by 0 bases and J by 3 bases, with 15 bases between. CDR3 length: 17 amino acids. Germline lookup yields CDR1 MGHRA and CDR2 YSYEKL. CDR3 sequence reads: CASSQDLGGTVKNIQYF. Here the CDR3 DNA reads TGCGCCAGCAGCCAAGATTTGGGGGGCACCGTCAAAAACATTCAGTACTTC.

The V gene is TRBV11-3, the J gene TRBJ2-1, with a weak D call TRBD2 (5 bases). The V gene's germline CDR1 is SGHNT and CDR2 YENEEA. This CDR3 is 14 amino acids long. Deletions cut 4 bases from V and 6 bases from J, with 13 bases between. The CDR3 sequence: CASSSLRERNEQFF. The CDR3 DNA is TGTGCCAGCAGCTCTCTCCGGGAACGCAATGAGCAGTTCTTC.

The chain employs TRBV5-4 and TRBJ2-5; D uncertain. The CDR3 has 14 residues. Trimming took off 1 base at V and 1 base at J, with 8 bases between the two ends. Germline assignment: CDR1 SGHNT and CDR2 YYREEE (reference sequence). The CDR3 sequence: CASSLPGPQETQYF. The CDR3 DNA reads as TGTGCCAGCAGCTTGCCGGGTCCCCAAGAGACCCAGTACTTC. The complete variable domain, with remaining parts taken from reference TRBV5-4 and TRBJ2-5, reads ETGVTQSPTHLIKTRGQQVTLRCSSQSGHNTVSWYQQALGQGPQFIFQYYREEENGRGNFPPRFSGLQFPNYSSELNVNALELDDSALYLCASSLPGPQETQYFGPGTRLLVL.

On this clonotype itself: An end of the junction does not agree with germline; a read error may underlie this. The chain links TRBV11-3 to TRBJ2-3; perhaps TRBD1 as D (6 bases). This CDR3 comprises 17 residues. Germline V gene lookup returns CDR1 SGHNT and CDR2 YENEEA. The CDR3 coding sequence is TGTGTCAGCAGCTTAGGGGGTGAGGTCCTCGGCACAGATACGCAGTATTTT. Translated: CVSSLGGEVLGTDTQYF.

The rearrangement uses TRBV2 and TRBJ1-2; 12 nucleotides agree with TRBD1. This CDR3 has 13 amino acids. The V gene's germline CDR1 is SNHLY and CDR2 FYNNEI. Losses at the gene ends were 10 bases for V and 8 bases for J; bases not matched to a gene: 8. CDR3 bases: TGTGCCACCTCGGGACAGGGGGCTGGAGGCTACACCTTC. This codes for CATSGQGAGGYTF.

The V call is TRBV6-6, the J call TRBJ1-2; D is unclear. CDR1 MNHNY and CDR2 SVGAGI come from the germline V gene (reference sequence). With 10 bases removed from V and 6 bases from J, the gap between germline ends came to 18 bases. This CDR3 spans 13 amino acids. The CDR3 DNA reads as TGTGCCACTCGCGGCCTCCCCGGCGATGGCTACACCTTC. This sequence encodes CATRGLPGDGYTF.

This clonotype was seen repeatedly, ten times or more. The V and J genes are TRBV12-3 or TRBV12-4 and TRBJ1-5, with D uncertain. V lost 2 bases, J lost 6 bases, and 8 bases lay in between. This CDR3 region has 13 residues. As DNA, the CDR3 is TGTGCCAGCAGTTTATCCGGGGTTCAGCCCCAGCATTTT. Residues: CASSLSGVQPQHF.

With regard to this clonotype: One end of the junction varies from germline; a read error may be responsible. V gene TRBV7-2 combines with J gene TRBJ1-3; TRBD1 is a possible D gene (6 bases). Germline CDR1 SGHTA, CDR2 FQGNSA. The CDR3 loop spans 15 amino acids. CDR3 in amino acids: CASSPDSRTGNTTYF. The CDR3 DNA is TGTGCCAGCAGCCCGGACAGCAGAACTGGAAACACCACATATTTT.

The rearrangement uses TRBV20-1 and TRBJ1-6; TRBD1 matches at 7 bases. The J segment lost 7 bases and the V segment lost 0 bases, leaving 6 bases of the junction unmatched. Germline assignment: CDR1 DFQATT and CDR2 SNEGSKA (reference sequence). The CDR3 covers 15 residues. CDR3 sequence: CSARDLVRGNSPLHF. CDR3 DNA: TGCAGTGCTAGAGATCTTGTCAGGGGGAATTCACCCCTCCACTTT.

This clonotype was seen a handful of times. V and J are TRBV20-1 and TRBJ2-1, with TRBD2 identical over 8 bases. The CDR3 loop spans 15 amino acids. Germline V CDR1 and CDR2: DFQATT, SNEGSKA (reference sequence). With V trimmed by 2 bases and J by 4 bases, 7 bases remained unmatched. The CDR3 loop is CSARKSGSWYNEQFF. CDR3 bases: TGCAGTGCTAGAAAAAGCGGGAGCTGGTACAATGAGCAGTTCTTC.

This clonotype was seen repeatedly, ten times or more. The chain couples TRBV7-9 to TRBJ2-7; 9 bases are a match to TRBD1. Germline CDR1 and CDR2: SEHNR and FQNEAQ (reference sequence). The CDR3 is 15 residues long. The V segment lost 2 bases and the J segment 4 bases; nucleotides outside the gene matches: 6. CDR3 sequence (DNA): TGTGCCAGCAGCTTAATACAGGGGGCGTCTTACGAGCAGTACTTC. Protein product: CASSLIQGASYEQYF.

The chain links TRBV28 to TRBJ2-4, with D possibly matching TRBD2 (5 bases). Germline CDR1 is MDHEN and CDR2 is SYDVKM. V lost 10 bases to trimming and J lost 0 bases, with 10 bases between them. The CDR3 is 13 amino acids. Written as DNA, the CDR3 is TGTGCCACCAGAGGGATAGCCAAAAACATTCAGTACTTC. The encoded protein is CATRGIAKNIQYF. The full variable domain, in which reference TRBV28 and TRBJ2-4 provide the parts outside the CDR3, is DVKVTQSSRYLVKRTGEKVFLECVQDMDHENMFWYRQDPGLGLRLIYFSYDVKMKEKGDIPEGYSVSREKKERFSLILESASTNQTSMYLCATRGIAKNIQYFGAGTRLSVL.

CDR3 bases: TGCGCCAGCAGCCCTAGCCTCGGAGTTACTAATGAAAAACTGTTTTTT. Protein product: CASSPSLGVTNEKLFF. The chain joins TRBV5-1 to TRBJ1-4; D is unresolved. The CDR3 consists of 16 residues. Deletions cut 4 bases from V and 2 bases from J, with 15 bases between. CDR1 and CDR2 (germline): SGHRS, YFSETQ. The whole variable domain, remainder taken from reference TRBV5-1 and TRBJ1-4, is KAGVTQTPRYLIKTRGQQVTLSCSPISGHRSVSWYQQTPGQGLQFLFEYFSETQRNKGNFPGRFSGRQFSNSRSEMNVSTLELGDSALYLCASSPSLGVTNEKLFFGSGTQLSVL.